The 30 T cell receptor beta chains given below trace back to one sample, sequenced in a study of blood T cell repertoires in COVID-19. Sequencing used immunoSEQ multiplex PCR; TCRdb keeps in-frame clones, though not all of them. The table records a few hundred thousand clones, 85% of them present only once. Sequenced sample: peripheral blood. Every receptor here comes from a man aged 50-60 years with active or convalescent COVID-19.

This chain uses TRBV27 with TRBJ1-6; TRBD1 matches at 8 bases. Germline CDR1 is MNHEY and CDR2 is SMNVEV (reference sequence). This CDR3 comprises 14 residues. V shed 8 bases, J shed 9 bases, and the junction held 9 bases outside the gene matches. CDR3 in amino acids: CASSMTGVPSPLHF. CDR3 nucleotides: TGTGCCAGCTCCATGACAGGGGTGCCTTCACCCCTCCACTTT.

The chain links TRBV3-1 (or the pseudogene TRBV3-2) to TRBJ2-7, with TRBD2 identical over 11 bases. The CDR3 totals 15 residues. Trimming removed 4 bases from V and 5 bases from J; junction bases left unmatched: 7. The germline V gene has CDR1 LGHDT and CDR2 YNNKEL (reference sequence). This CDR3 reads CASSLGVAGGNEQYF. The CDR3 nucleotides read TGTGCCAGCAGCCTTGGTGTAGCGGGAGGGAACGAGCAGTACTTC.

V gene TRBV9 combines with J gene TRBJ2-2; 9 bases are a match to TRBD2. V was clipped by 0 bases and J by 3 bases; unmatched bases: 9. Germline V CDR1 and CDR2: SGDLS, YYNGEE. CDR3 length: 18 amino acids. For the CDR3, the DNA is TGTGCCAGCAGCGTAGCGGCGGGCGGGAGGGGCGACACCGGGGAGCTGTTTTTT. Translation gives CASSVAAGGRGDTGELFF.

The sample holds many counts of this clone. The CDR3 region has the DNA TGTGCCAGTAGTATAACAAGGGGGCCCAATGAGCAGTTCTTC. Its protein is CASSITRGPNEQFF. The rearrangement joins TRBV19 to TRBJ2-1; 7 positions match TRBD1. CDR1 LNHDA and CDR2 SQIVND come from the germline V gene (reference sequence). Trimming took 2 bases from V and 6 from J; bases not matched to a gene: 4. The CDR3 loop spans 14 amino acids.

This sequence joins TRBV5-4 and TRBJ1-3; 7 bases fit TRBD1. The CDR3 is 16 residues long. Looked up from germline, CDR1 is SGHNT and CDR2 is YYREEE (reference sequence). V was clipped by 2 bases and J by 1 base; unmatched bases: 6. For the CDR3, the DNA is TGTGCCAGCAGCTTAATGGGACAGAAGTCTGGAAACACCATATATTTT. Its translation is CASSLMGQKSGNTIYF. The full variable domain, with the rest looked up from reference TRBV5-4 and TRBJ1-3, is ETGVTQSPTHLIKTRGQQVTLRCSSQSGHNTVSWYQQALGQGPQFIFQYYREEENGRGNFPPRFSGLQFPNYSSELNVNALELDDSALYLCASSLMGQKSGNTIYFGEGSWLTVV.

This clone has a single count. The rearrangement uses TRBV2 and TRBJ2-3, with no clear D. Trimming left V 1 base short and J 8 bases short, with 4 bases between. The germline gives CDR1 SNHLY, CDR2 FYNNEI. The CDR3 loop spans 11 amino acids. The CDR3 coding sequence is TGTGCCAGCAGTGAAGGAGGTACGCAGTATTTT. This sequence encodes CASSEGGTQYF.

The rearrangement joins TRBV9 to TRBJ2-1, with TRBD1 as a possible D gene (5 bases). This CDR3 spans 14 amino acids. V was clipped by 0 bases and J by 8 bases, with 12 bases between them. Germline values: CDR1 SGDLS, CDR2 YYNGEE. In nucleotides, the CDR3 is TGTGCCAGCAGCGTAGTGGGGCAGGGCGATGAGCAGTTCTTC. It translates to CASSVVGQGDEQFF.

The chain employs TRBV5-1 and TRBJ2-5; 9 bases agree with TRBD1. Trimming took 4 bases from V and 2 from J; bases not matched to a gene: 3. CDR1 and CDR2 (germline): SGHRS, YFSETQ. The CDR3 runs 14 residues. Here the CDR3 reads CASSVGTGQETQYF. CDR3 DNA: TGCGCCAGCAGCGTTGGGACAGGGCAAGAGACCCAGTACTTC.

The gene calls are TRBV2 and TRBJ1-2, with a possible D match to TRBD1 (5 bases). The germline V and J ends were trimmed by 3 bases and 8 bases, with 16 bases remaining between them. This CDR3 is built from 14 residues. Germline lookup yields CDR1 SNHLY and CDR2 FYNNEI. CDR3 amino acids: CASSDGGGLGGYTF. The DNA of the CDR3 is TGTGCCAGCAGTGACGGGGGGGGTCTCGGAGGCTACACCTTC.

This rearrangement joins TRBV27 to TRBJ2-1; 7 bases align to TRBD2. After removal of 5 bases from V and 6 bases from J, the junction contained 13 bases not matched to a gene. CDR1 is MNHEY, CDR2 SMNVEV, per germline (reference sequence). This CDR3 has 16 amino acids. The CDR3 reads CASSPRLAAPTNEQFF. DNA of the CDR3: TGTGCCAGCAGTCCCAGACTAGCTGCTCCTACCAATGAGCAGTTCTTC.

The V gene is TRBV2, the J gene TRBJ1-1; D unclear. This CDR3 spans 14 amino acids. V was pared by 0 bases and J by 2 bases, with 7 bases between. CDR1 is SNHLY, CDR2 FYNNEI, per germline. CDR3 protein: CASSEAATNTEAFF. In nucleotides, the CDR3 is TGTGCCAGCAGTGAAGCGGCCACAAACACTGAAGCTTTCTTT.

The V and J genes are TRBV27 and TRBJ2-3, with 7 bases that match TRBD1. The V segment lost 4 bases and the J segment 1 base; nucleotides outside the gene matches: 14. The CDR3 covers 18 residues. Germline V gene data show CDR1 as MNHEY and CDR2 as SMNVEV (reference sequence). DNA for the CDR3: TGTGCCAGCAGTTCCACTATACTCTCCGGGACAGGCACAGATACGCAGTATTTT. It encodes CASSSTILSGTGTDTQYF.

The rearrangement joins TRBV27 to TRBJ1-2, with 10 bases that match TRBD1. The junction had 6 bases not matched to a gene; V was cut back by 6 bases and J by 2 bases. The CDR3 length is 15 residues. Germline CDR1 and CDR2: MNHEY and SMNVEV (reference sequence). The CDR3 sequence: CASRKPGQGNYGYTF. The CDR3 coding sequence is TGTGCCAGCAGGAAACCGGGACAGGGGAACTATGGCTACACCTTC.

The gene calls are TRBV19 and TRBJ2-7; TRBD1 matches 7 bases. Germline lookup yields CDR1 LNHDA and CDR2 SQIVND (reference sequence). The CDR3 spans 13 residues. The junction had 8 bases not matched to a gene; V was cut back by 10 bases and J by 2 bases. CDR3 nucleotide sequence: TGTGCCACCACCGGGACAGATACCTACGAGCAGTACTTC. Amino acids: CATTGTDTYEQYF.

This clone was seen a handful of times. This chain joins TRBV5-1 and TRBJ2-2; 8 bases are shared with TRBD1. The V gene's germline CDR1 is SGHRS and CDR2 YFSETQ. The CDR3 loop spans 15 amino acids. V was clipped by 4 bases and J by 1 base; unmatched bases: 3. The CDR3 protein is CASSQDRVNTGELFF. The CDR3 nucleotides are TGCGCCAGCAGCCAGGACAGGGTGAACACCGGGGAGCTGTTTTTT. Drawing the rest from reference TRBV5-1 and TRBJ2-2, the complete variable domain is KAGVTQTPRYLIKTRGQQVTLSCSPISGHRSVSWYQQTPGQGLQFLFEYFSETQRNKGNFPGRFSGRQFSNSRSEMNVSTLELGDSALYLCASSQDRVNTGELFFGEGSRLTVL.

V usage is TRBV30 and J usage is TRBJ1-3; tentatively, D is TRBD1 (5 bases). V was clipped by 3 bases and J by 4 bases, with 16 bases between them. The CDR3 has 15 amino acids. Per germline, CDR1 GTSNPN and CDR2 SVGIG (reference sequence). The CDR3 DNA reads as TGTGCCTGGAGGTCCAGACCGGGACTGGGAAACACCATATATTTT. Amino acid sequence: CAWRSRPGLGNTIYF.

The chain uses TRBV5-4 and TRBJ1-1; possibly TRBD1 for D (5 bases). Between the trimmed V and J ends, which lost 3 bases and 4 bases, there was a span of 10 bases. The CDR3 is 13 residues long. CDR1 is SGHNT and CDR2 is YYREEE in the germline V gene (reference sequence). This CDR3 is CASSSAQGTEAFF. CDR3 in DNA: TGTGCCAGCAGCTCTGCTCAGGGCACTGAAGCTTTCTTT.

J is TRBJ2-1 and V is TRBV7-3; no clear D. Germline V gene lookup returns CDR1 SGHTA and CDR2 FQGTGA. The CDR3 is made up of 14 amino acids. Trimming stripped 4 bases from V and 5 bases from J, with 12 bases between. The CDR3 reads CASSSPPTHNEQFF. The CDR3 DNA is TGTGCCAGCAGCTCTCCTCCTACCCACAATGAGCAGTTCTTC.

The V call is TRBV18, the J call TRBJ2-3, with D hard to call. Germline V gives CDR1 KGHSH, CDR2 LQKENI. With 4 bases removed from V and 6 bases from J, the gap between germline ends came to 14 bases. This CDR3 comprises 14 residues. CDR3 nucleotide sequence: TGTGCCAGCTCACGACTTAACGAAGGCGATACGCAGTATTTT. It specifies CASSRLNEGDTQYF.

The V gene is TRBV2, the J gene TRBJ2-1; tentative D call: TRBD2 (5 bases). Trimming took 7 bases from V and 4 from J, leaving 32 bases between them. The CDR3 is 20 amino acids. From germline, CDR1 is SNHLY and CDR2 FYNNEI. CDR3 amino acids: CASKRRYTESAGWGYNEQFF. CDR3 coding DNA: TGTGCCAGCAAGAGGCGTTATACGGAATCGGCGGGTTGGGGTTACAATGAGCAGTTCTTC. Using reference TRBV2 and TRBJ2-1 for the parts outside the CDR3, the full variable domain is EPEVTQTPSHQVTQMGQEVILRCVPISNHLYFYWYRQILGQKVEFLVSFYNNEISEKSEIFDDQFSVERPDGSNFTLKIRSTKLEDSAMYFCASKRRYTESAGWGYNEQFFGPGTRLTVL.

The chain is built from TRBV28 and TRBJ1-1; 9 bases map to TRBD1. Germline V lookup: CDR1 MDHEN, CDR2 SYDVKM. J was trimmed by 7 bases and V by 5 bases; bases with no gene match: 8. The CDR3 has 14 residues. The CDR3 sequence: CASSLNRGLGEAFF. The CDR3 nucleotides are TGTGCCAGCAGTCTTAACAGGGGGCTAGGTGAAGCTTTCTTT.

A remark on this clone: This sample includes further DNA sequences coding for the same CDR3. The chain uses TRBV3-1 (or the pseudogene TRBV3-2) and TRBJ2-1; the match to TRBD2 covers 7 bases. Germline lookup yields CDR1 LGHDT and CDR2 YNNKEL (reference sequence). Trimming at V came to 5 bases and at J to 1 base, leaving 8 bases not matched to a gene. This CDR3 has 16 amino acids. CDR3 region: CASSVTLADSYNEQFF. CDR3 nucleotides: TGTGCCAGCAGCGTAACGCTAGCGGATTCCTACAATGAGCAGTTCTTC.

This chain uses TRBV4-3 with TRBJ2-1, with D possibly being TRBD1 (7 bases). Trimming stripped 2 bases from V and 9 bases from J, with 14 bases between. The CDR3 covers 14 residues. The V gene's germline CDR1 is LGHNA and CDR2 YSLEER. The CDR3 sequence: CASSQKSQGGEQFF. In nucleotides, the CDR3 is TGCGCCAGCAGCCAAAAGAGTCAGGGGGGTGAGCAGTTCTTC.

The gene calls are TRBV18 and TRBJ2-1; 9 bases match TRBD1. The length of the CDR3 is 12 residues. V was pared by 6 bases and J by 14 bases, with 8 bases of the junction left unmatched. The germline CDR1 and CDR2 sequences are KGHSH and LQKENI. CDR3 nucleotides: TGTGCCAGCTCGCCAGCAGGGGACAGGGAGTTCTTC. The encoded protein is CASSPAGDREFF.

This chain's CDR3 is CASSFRGAEAFF. In DNA form, the CDR3 reads TGTGCCAGCAGTTTCAGGGGGGCTGAAGCTTTCTTT. The chain couples TRBV6-5 to TRBJ1-1; 7 nucleotides agree with TRBD1. The trim removed 4 bases at V and 6 bases at J, leaving 2 bases unmatched. CDR3 size: 12 residues. Germline CDR1 and CDR2: MNHEY and SVGAGI.

The chain is built from TRBV23-1 and TRBJ2-7; the match to TRBD1 covers 8 bases. TRBV23-1 is an ORF for which the function is uncertain. J gave up 0 bases and V 4 bases, and 5 bases lay outside the gene matches. The CDR3 consists of 15 residues. The CDR3 protein is CASSLRDRSSYEQYF. The CDR3 nucleotides are TGCGCCAGCAGTCTCAGGGACAGGAGCTCCTACGAGCAGTACTTC.

This clone was counted a single time. This chain links TRBV6-2 or TRBV6-3 with TRBJ2-1; tentative D call: TRBD2 (7 bases). The CDR3 is 15 residues long. Trimming removed 2 bases at V and 10 bases at J, with 18 bases between. CDR1 is MNHEY and CDR2 is SVGEGT in the germline V gene. The CDR3 sequence: CASSYVGGGSWEQFF. In nucleotides, the CDR3 is TGTGCCAGCAGTTACGTGGGAGGGGGTTCATGGGAGCAGTTCTTC.

The gene calls are TRBV14 and TRBJ2-1, with 9 bases aligning to TRBD2. CDR1 and CDR2 from the germline V gene are SGHDN and FVKESK. The length of the CDR3 is 19 residues. Trimming cost V 2 bases and J 8 bases; bases outside gene matches: 19. The CDR3 nucleotides read TGTGCCAGCAGCCAATGGGGGACCGGGCGTAGCGGGAGTGGGTATGAGCAGTTCTTC. Its protein product is CASSQWGTGRSGSGYEQFF.

This rearrangement joins TRBV28 to TRBJ1-5, with TRBD1 as a possible D gene (5 bases). This CDR3 has 14 amino acids. Germline CDR1 reads MDHEN; CDR2 reads SYDVKM. Trimming stripped 8 bases from V and 3 bases from J, with 14 bases between. CDR3: CASGEDRANQPQHF. The CDR3 DNA is TGTGCCAGCGGGGAAGACAGAGCCAATCAGCCCCAGCATTTT.

This rearrangement joins TRBV28 to TRBJ2-7, with TRBD1 matching over 7 bases. Germline lookup yields CDR1 MDHEN and CDR2 SYDVKM. Trimming cost V 7 bases and J 4 bases; bases outside gene matches: 7. This CDR3 spans 13 amino acids. The CDR3 sequence is CASNLGQKYEQYF. CDR3 coding DNA: TGTGCCAGCAATCTGGGACAGAAGTACGAGCAGTACTTC.